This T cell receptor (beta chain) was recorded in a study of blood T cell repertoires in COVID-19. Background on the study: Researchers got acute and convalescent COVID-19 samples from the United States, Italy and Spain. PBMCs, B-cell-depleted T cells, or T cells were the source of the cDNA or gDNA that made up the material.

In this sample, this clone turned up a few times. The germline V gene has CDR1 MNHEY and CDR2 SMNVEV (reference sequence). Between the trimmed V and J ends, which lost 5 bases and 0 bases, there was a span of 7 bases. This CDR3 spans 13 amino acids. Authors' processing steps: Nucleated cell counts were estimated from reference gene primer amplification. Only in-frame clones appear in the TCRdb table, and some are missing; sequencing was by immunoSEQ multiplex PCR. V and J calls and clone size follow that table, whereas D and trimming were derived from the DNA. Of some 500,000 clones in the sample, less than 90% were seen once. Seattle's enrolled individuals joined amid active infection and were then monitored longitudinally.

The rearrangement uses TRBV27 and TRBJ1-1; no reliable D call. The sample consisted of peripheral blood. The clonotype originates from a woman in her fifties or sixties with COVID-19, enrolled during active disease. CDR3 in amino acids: CASSRGMNTEAFF. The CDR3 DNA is TGTGCCAGCAGTCGGGGTATGAACACTGAAGCTTTCTTT.